This TCR beta chain was documented in a study of graft-versus-host responses after intestinal transplantation. As for the study in general: Each of the recipients got a multivisceral, liver-intestinal, or isolated intestinal transplant. Tacrolimus and steroids were given for two to four years to all recipients after anti-thymocyte globulin induction. Study-wide points: Declining HvG levels early post-transplant were linked to peak circulating GvH clone levels. Allografts of patients with graft-donor T cell macrochimerism showed high graft-versus-host to host-versus-graft clone ratios.

V gave up 1 base and J gave up 6 bases, with 11 bases separating them. The CDR3 is 13 residues long. The germline V gene encodes CDR1 SGDLS and CDR2 YYNGEE. Sequencing was performed with immunoSEQ multiplex PCR; in TCRdb, only in-frame clones are kept and a portion is missing. Of 35,000 to 50,000 clones in the sample, more than 90% are singletons; the top ten hold around 0.2%. Comment on this clone: Its antigen remains unidentified.

The chain joins TRBV9 to TRBJ2-7; tentative D call: TRBD1 (5 bases). Source: unstimulated CD8+ T cells sorted from spleen or lymph node cells, taken before transplant. This sequence originates from a human donor who was the organ donor for an intestinal transplant. The CDR3 DNA reads as TGTGCCAGCAGCGTATCAGGGTACGCCGAGCAGTACTTC. Protein product: CASSVSGYAEQYF.